This TCR beta chain comes out of a study of T cells after yellow fever vaccination. The study's findings and limits: Abundant clonotypes from the bulk population could have been carried over as contaminants into FACS-sorted repertoires. Just a small share of clonotypes turned up in the CD4 compartment as well as the CD8 compartment. At 95% to 96% for CD4 and just over 85% for CD8, most primary-vaccination clones showed up again after the booster.

Each CDR3 protein gets one entry after TCRdb re-called the 5' RACE reads with MiXCR. The sample has 100,000 to 150,000 distinct CDR3 sequences; around 9.8% are singletons. The CDR3 spans 14 residues. Germline V gene lookup returns CDR1 SGHNT and CDR2 YYREEE (reference sequence). J was trimmed by 3 bases and V by 9 bases; bases with no gene match: 8. To note about this clonotype: Its target is not known.

V usage is TRBV5-4 and J usage is TRBJ2-3; 9 bases are shared with TRBD2. Sequenced here: CD8+ T cells sorted from PBMCs, sampled on the day of the yellow fever booster vaccination. The receptor's source is a young man who received the YFV17D yellow fever vaccine. The CDR3 is CAILAGENTDTQYF. The CDR3 DNA reads TGTGCCATCTTAGCGGGGGAAAATACAGATACGCAGTATTTT.